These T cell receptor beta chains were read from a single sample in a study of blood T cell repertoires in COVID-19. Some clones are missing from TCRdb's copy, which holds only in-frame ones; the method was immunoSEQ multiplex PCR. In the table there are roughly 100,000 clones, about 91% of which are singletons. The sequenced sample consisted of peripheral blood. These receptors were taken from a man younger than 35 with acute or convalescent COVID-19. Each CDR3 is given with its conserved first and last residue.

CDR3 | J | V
CASSSSPGEQYF | TRBJ2-7 | TRBV5-1
CASSLGGSSYNEQFF | TRBJ2-1 | TRBV27
CASSQGQFYGYTF | TRBJ1-2 | TRBV14
CASSKRGLIPYGYTF | TRBJ1-2 | TRBV19
CASSSQGQGDEQYF | TRBJ2-7 | TRBV5-1
CASSFGGGHTEAFF | TRBJ1-1 | TRBV27
CASSFPGLHGGTDTQYF | TRBJ2-3 | TRBV7-9
CASSLYDRHYEQYF | TRBJ2-7 | TRBV18
CASSPGTGRYGYTF | TRBJ1-2 | TRBV18
CASSLATLLLNEQFF | TRBJ2-1 | TRBV7-9
CASSQVMMASAYEQYF | TRBJ2-7 | TRBV4-2
CASSSRTGHQNTEAFF | TRBJ1-1 | TRBV7-9
CASSQGRPLGDTEAFF | TRBJ1-1 | TRBV4-1
CSARLLSGYTF | TRBJ1-2 | TRBV20-1
CASSIGTGGQGVYGYTF | TRBJ1-2 | TRBV19
CASSADRSESYTF | TRBJ1-2 | TRBV18
CASSSPDRLYGYTF | TRBJ1-2 | TRBV19
CASSRMGEDTQYF | TRBJ2-3 | TRBV3-1/TRBV3-2
CASSPAGGRSNQPQHF | TRBJ1-5 | TRBV6-6
CASSPITGGIYEQYF | TRBJ2-7 | TRBV27
CSVGGGQVMNTEAFF | TRBJ1-1 | TRBV29-1
CATSRDAGMGEQYF | TRBJ2-7 | TRBV15
CASSSGGTDEQYF | TRBJ2-7 | TRBV9
CASQDQGERGYTF | TRBJ1-2 | TRBV2
CATSDPPQHF | TRBJ1-5 | TRBV24-1
CASRDSGKVGAFF | TRBJ1-1 | TRBV10-2